This entry features one T cell receptor (beta chain) sequence. A few counts support this clone. Its antigen has not been determined. Per-nucleotide qualities are absent, and no much larger clonotype sits a single base away. The immunoSEQ Assay, a bias-controlled multiplex PCR, was used to amplify TCRbeta CDR3 regions from genomic DNA. On the study's bioinformatics: Nucleated cell counts per sample were estimated from amplification of reference gene primers within the assay. Sequence reads were collapsed and filtered to measure the absolute abundance of every unique TCRbeta CDR3 rearrangement. For each sample, productive Simpson clonality was calculated as the square root of Simpson's diversity index across productive rearrangements. TCRdb limited this immuneACCESS table to in-frame rearrangements with V and J called. A share of clones is missing; checked studies link under half to unresolved V genes, and the rest is unexplained. That table is the source of V, J and clone size, and D and trimming were worked out from the DNA. The sample yields approximately 240,000 clones; 83% were counted once. Roughly 5.5% of the sample rests with the top ten.

These data come from a study of blood T cell repertoires in COVID-19 (dated by TCRdb to the early 2020s). Regarding the research as a whole: The collaborator samples originated in the United States, Italy and Spain and spanned the acute and convalescent phases of COVID-19. Deeply sampled blood TCRbeta repertoires from subjects exposed to, actively infected with, or recovered from COVID-19 were included in the dataset. The prospective study material was composed of cDNA or gDNA derived from T cells, B-cell-depleted T cells, or PBMCs. A freely available public database, intended as a resource for researchers studying the immune response to SARS-CoV-2, is where the repertoires were released. Where available, HLA class I and class II types were obtained from metadata supplied by the sample provider rather than from assay-based typing. Samples were obtained from the ongoing ImmuneRACE study (first 160 participants) and from roughly 1,300 subjects provided by 6 global collaborators. The sample metadata nearly always contained a de-identified subject ID, COVID-19 status, age in years and sex.

Per the germline V gene, SGHDN is the CDR1 and FVKESK is the CDR2. V drops 1 base and J drops 7 bases, leaving 13 bases in between. The CDR3 numbers 14 residues from cysteine through phenylalanine. Only the CDR3 region is kept as DNA, spanning 42 bases read in frame from base 1. Whole blood was collected in K2EDTA tubes by collaborating institutions according to the institutions' own protocols. Collaborator samples were shipped for TCRbeta analysis as frozen whole blood, isolated PBMCs, or DNA extracted from either sample type. The investigation overall reported the following: Clinical and demographic metadata were provided uncurated, with the amount varying by source and participant.

The rearranged segments are TRBV14 and TRBJ2-5; TRBD2 is a possible D gene, resting on 5 matching bases. The specimen sequenced was peripheral blood. The receptor's source is a human donor in a cohort sampled during active COVID-19. The bases are TGTGCCAGCAGCCAAGGGGAAGCGGTAAGGACCCAGTACTTC. Translated, it reads CASSQGEAVRTQYF.